The clone carrying this T cell receptor beta chain was detected once. Noted treatment: roughly 19 received Ad26.COV2.S at low or high dose, single or two shots; about 5 received placebo; per-sample allocation not given. Day 63 after the first injection of vaccine or placebo was the sampling time. The germline gives CDR1 SGHRS, CDR2 YFSETQ. CDR3 length: 13 amino acids. V dropped 0 bases and J dropped 3 bases, with 6 bases sitting between them. The data derive from a study of Ad26.COV2.S vaccination and SARS-CoV-2 variants. The protocol was immunoSEQ multiplex PCR, while the TCRdb copy is restricted to in-frame clones and leaves out a portion. The data hold about 400,000 clones, with about 80% observed a single time.

This specimen consisted of peripheral blood, obtained in a trial of Ad26.COV2.S vaccine versus placebo. J is TRBJ1-1 and V is TRBV5-1; D not resolved. This receptor was taken from a person aged 18-65 years who received the Ad26.COV2.S COVID-19 vaccine or a placebo. CDR3 protein: CASSLVRHTEAFF. The DNA of the CDR3 is TGCGCCAGCAGCTTGGTTAGGCACACTGAAGCTTTCTTT. Using reference TRBV5-1 and TRBJ1-1 for the parts outside the CDR3, the full variable domain is KAGVTQTPRYLIKTRGQQVTLSCSPISGHRSVSWYQQTPGQGLQFLFEYFSETQRNKGNFPGRFSGRQFSNSRSEMNVSTLELGDSALYLCASSLVRHTEAFFGQGTRLTVV.